The clone carrying this TCR beta chain has just a few counts. This sample is drawn from a study of control samples from healthy donors and cancer patients. Produced via immunoSEQ multiplex PCR; TCRdb's table is partial and in-frame only. Counted here are more than 100,000 clones, under 95% occurring once; the ten biggest clones make up about 9%. There are 14 residues in the CDR3. V shed 4 bases and J shed 0 bases, with 10 bases lying between them. The sequence derives from a man between 18 and 35 years old in good health. The chain couples TRBV5-3 to TRBJ1-1; D unclear. TRBV5-3 is classed as an ORF, of uncertain function. Sequenced material: blood. The CDR3 spells CARSLDRMNTEAFF. The DNA for the CDR3 is TGTGCCAGAAGCCTGGACCGAATGAACACTGAAGCTTTCTTT.